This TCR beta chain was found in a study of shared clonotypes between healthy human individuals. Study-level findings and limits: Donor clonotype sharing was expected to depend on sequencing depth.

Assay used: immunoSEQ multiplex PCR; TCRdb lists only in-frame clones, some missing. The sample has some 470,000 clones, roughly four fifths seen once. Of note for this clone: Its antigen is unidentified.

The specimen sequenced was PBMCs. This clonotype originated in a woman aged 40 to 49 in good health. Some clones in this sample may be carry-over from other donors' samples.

CDR3 sequence reads: CASSLTGSSGANVLTF. CDR3 nucleotide sequence: TGTGCCAGCAGTTTAACAGGCAGCTCTGGGGCCAACGTCCTGACTTTC. The chain combines TRBV28 with TRBJ2-6, with D tentatively TRBD1 (5 bases). V was trimmed by 2 bases and J by 0 bases, leaving 8 bases between them. The V gene's germline CDR1 is MDHEN and CDR2 SYDVKM. This CDR3 contains 16 residues.